A single sample is the source of the 23 T cell receptor beta chains below, sequenced in a study of blood T cell repertoires in COVID-19. TCRdb's table, derived via immunoSEQ multiplex PCR, lists solely in-frame clones and lacks some. The data contain hundreds of thousands of clones, about nine tenths of them seen just once; the ten biggest clones take up nearly 4.5%. Input material: peripheral blood. The receptors stem from a man aged 50-59 years with acute or convalescent COVID-19.

The CDR3 DNA is TGTGCCAGCAGCTTATACAGGCCGATGAGGACTGAAGCTTTCTTT. This encodes CASSLYRPMRTEAFF. The chain combines TRBV5-6 with TRBJ1-1; TRBD1 is a possible D gene (5 bases). Germline CDR1 SGHDT, CDR2 YYEEEE. There are 15 residues in the CDR3. Between the trimmed V and J ends, which lost 2 bases and 5 bases, there was a span of 16 bases.

This clone was seen a few times. The gene calls are TRBV18 and TRBJ1-1; perhaps TRBD1 as D (5 bases). CDR3 size: 15 residues. Germline V CDR1 and CDR2: KGHSH, LQKENI. The germline V and J ends were trimmed by 3 bases and 0 bases, with 11 bases remaining between them. CDR3 nucleotides: TGTGCCAGCTCACCGAAGAGACAGATGAACACTGAAGCTTTCTTT. Residues: CASSPKRQMNTEAFF.

About this clone: This CDR3 is also generated by other DNA sequences in the sample. CDR3 sequence reads: CAIRGTVNTEAFF. DNA of the CDR3: TGTGCCATCAGGGGGACAGTGAACACTGAAGCTTTCTTT. The J gene is TRBJ1-1, the V gene TRBV10-3, with 7 bases matching TRBD1. The CDR3 covers 13 residues. Germline V gene lookup returns CDR1 ENHRY and CDR2 SYGVKD. J gave up 0 bases and V 6 bases, and 1 base lay outside the gene matches.

The chain recombines TRBV2 with TRBJ2-5, with a weak D call TRBD2 (7 bases). This CDR3 is built from 14 residues. Germline V gene data show CDR1 as SNHLY and CDR2 as FYNNEI. Trimming cost V 8 bases and J 2 bases, with 15 bases left between them. CDR3 residues: CASGRGRLQETQYF. CDR3 DNA: TGTGCCAGCGGGCGGGGGCGGTTACAAGAGACCCAGTACTTC.

The chain uses TRBV24-1 and TRBJ2-5, with TRBD1 matching over 8 bases. Trimming took 4 bases from V and 7 from J; bases not matched to a gene: 7. This CDR3 is 14 amino acids long. CDR1 KGHDR and CDR2 SFDVKD come from the germline V gene. The CDR3 sequence is CATSDGGQGGTQYF. The CDR3 DNA is TGTGCCACCAGTGACGGTGGACAGGGAGGGACCCAGTACTTC.

The chain has TRBV2 and TRBJ1-3; D remains unclear. The CDR3 runs to 14 residues. Trimming left V 7 bases short and J 0 bases short, with 10 bases between. Germline V lookup: CDR1 SNHLY, CDR2 FYNNEI. CDR3 protein: CASIRGRSGNTIYF. DNA of the CDR3: TGTGCCAGCATCAGAGGGCGCTCTGGAAACACCATATATTTT.

The chain employs TRBV5-1 and TRBJ2-3; 9 bases match TRBD2. In germline, CDR1 is SGHRS, CDR2 YFSETQ. V lost 3 bases to trimming and J lost 4 bases; unmatched junction nucleotides: 9. The CDR3 has 16 amino acids. CDR3 coding DNA: TGCGCCAGCAGCTCTCAAGGCGGGGGGGCTGCAGATACGCAGTATTTT. Its protein product is CASSSQGGGAADTQYF.

The CDR3 protein is CASSIGVGSGQPQHF. In DNA form, the CDR3 reads TGTGCCAGTAGTATAGGAGTAGGGAGTGGTCAGCCCCAGCATTTT. The rearrangement joins TRBV19 to TRBJ1-5, with no clear D. Germline values: CDR1 LNHDA, CDR2 SQIVND (reference sequence). This CDR3 is built from 15 residues. Trimming removed 1 base at V and 6 bases at J, with 13 bases between.

This clone was observed a single time. This chain links TRBV5-1 with TRBJ1-6; 7 nucleotides agree with TRBD1. In germline, CDR1 is SGHRS, CDR2 YFSETQ. The J segment lost 3 bases and the V segment lost 4 bases, leaving 7 bases of the junction unmatched. CDR3 size: 16 residues. Here the CDR3 DNA reads TGCGCCAGCAGCCCCGGACAGGAATACTATAATTCACCCCTCCACTTT. It translates to CASSPGQEYYNSPLHF.

V is TRBV6-5 and J is TRBJ2-7, with a tentative D call TRBD1 (6 bases). V lost 0 bases and J lost 3, with 15 bases in between. Germline V CDR1 and CDR2: MNHEY, SVGAGI. The CDR3 sequence is 16 residues long. This CDR3 reads CASSYSAAGDVYEQYF. Written as DNA, the CDR3 is TGTGCCAGCAGTTACTCGGCGGCAGGGGACGTCTACGAGCAGTACTTC.

The chain uses TRBV12-3 or TRBV12-4 and TRBJ1-1; D is undetermined. The CDR3 spans 13 residues. Trimming removed 7 bases from V and 0 bases from J, with 9 bases in between. The CDR3 region has the DNA TGTGCCAGCACCTGGGAGGTGAACACTGAAGCTTTCTTT. Its translation is CASTWEVNTEAFF.

This chain uses TRBV19 with TRBJ1-4; 7 nucleotides line up with TRBD1. CDR3 length: 13 amino acids. The V gene end was trimmed by 9 bases and the J gene end by 7 bases; junction bases not matched to a gene: 8. Germline assignment: CDR1 LNHDA and CDR2 SQIVND (reference sequence). This CDR3 is CASARGLSEKLFF. DNA for the CDR3: TGTGCCAGCGCAAGGGGGCTTTCTGAAAAACTGTTTTTT.

The chain recombines TRBV7-8 with TRBJ1-1; D is unresolved. The CDR3 is 14 residues long. Per germline, CDR1 SGHVS and CDR2 FQNEAQ. Trimming removed 2 bases from V and 1 base from J, with 8 bases in between. The CDR3 here is CASSLRQSNTEAFF. The CDR3 DNA is TGTGCCAGCAGCTTAAGACAATCGAACACTGAAGCTTTCTTT. Supplemented by reference TRBV7-8 and TRBJ1-1, the full variable domain reads GAGVSQSPRYKVAKRGQDVALRCDPISGHVSLFWYQQALGQGPEFLTYFQNEAQLDKSGLPSDRFFAERPEGSVSTLKIQRTQQEDSAVYLCASSLRQSNTEAFFGQGTRLTVV.

This clone showed up just a few times. The J gene is TRBJ1-2, the V gene TRBV12-3 or TRBV12-4, with a tentative D call TRBD1 (6 bases). CDR3 size: 13 residues. The V end was cut by 6 bases, the J end by 3 bases, with 11 bases between. The CDR3 is CASRKQGYYGYTF. The CDR3 nucleotides read TGTGCCAGCAGGAAACAGGGCTACTATGGCTACACCTTC.

This chain's CDR3 is CASTGGAGNSPLHF. CDR3 DNA: TGTGCCAGCACAGGGGGCGCAGGGAATTCACCCCTCCACTTT. The chain employs TRBV3-1 (or the pseudogene TRBV3-2) and TRBJ1-6, with 8 bases identical to TRBD1. CDR1 is LGHDT, CDR2 YNNKEL, per germline (reference sequence). The J segment lost 7 bases and the V segment lost 7 bases, leaving 6 bases of the junction unmatched. There are 14 residues in the CDR3.

The gene calls are TRBV6-6 and TRBJ1-2; 9 bases are a match to TRBD1. This CDR3 has 14 amino acids. The ends lost 6 bases at V and 6 bases at J; junction bases unmatched: 8. In germline, CDR1 is MNHNY, CDR2 SVGAGI (reference sequence). CDR3: CASSFTRQGDGYTF. The DNA of the CDR3 is TGTGCCAGCAGCTTCACCCGACAGGGGGATGGCTACACCTTC.

The chain has TRBV6-6 and TRBJ1-2; 10 bases agree with TRBD1. J lost 8 bases, V lost 7 bases, and 4 bases had no gene match. From germline, CDR1 is MNHNY and CDR2 SVGAGI (reference sequence). The CDR3 is 12 amino acids. The DNA of the CDR3 is TGTGCCAGCAACGGACAGGGGGGAGGCTACACCTTC. Translated, it gives CASNGQGGGYTF.

This sequence joins TRBV7-8 and TRBJ1-2, with TRBD1 matching 8 bases. From germline, CDR1 is SGHVS and CDR2 FQNEAQ. With 3 bases clipped from V and 0 bases from J, the junction kept 9 bases outside the gene matches. The CDR3 has 17 residues. CDR3 amino acids: CASSFAQGAVTNYGYTF. The CDR3 DNA sequence: TGTGCCAGCAGCTTCGCGCAGGGGGCTGTAACTAACTATGGCTACACCTTC.

V and J are TRBV9 and TRBJ1-1, with D possibly matching TRBD1 (5 bases). V lost 4 bases, J lost 5 bases, and 21 bases lay in between. The CDR3 length is 16 residues. CDR1 is SGDLS and CDR2 is YYNGEE in the germline V gene. The CDR3 here is CASSPRYGGGGTEAFF. The CDR3 DNA sequence: TGTGCCAGCAGCCCAAGATACGGGGGAGGAGGGACTGAAGCTTTCTTT.

V gene TRBV6-5 combines with J gene TRBJ2-2; a possible D gene is TRBD1 (8 bases). Between the trimmed V and J ends, which lost 10 bases and 5 bases, there was a span of 14 bases. The CDR3 totals 13 residues. CDR1 and CDR2 (germline): MNHEY, SVGAGI. The CDR3 nucleotides read TGTGCCACCGGACAGGGAGGGACCGGGGAGCTGTTTTTT. Translating gives CATGQGGTGELFF.

In the case of this clone: The sample holds other DNA sequences that translate to the same CDR3. The rearrangement joins TRBV18 to TRBJ1-1; D not certain. CDR3 length: 13 residues. Germline-derived CDR1 and CDR2 are KGHSH and LQKENI. V lost 3 bases to trimming and J lost 0 bases, with 5 bases between them. CDR3 DNA: TGTGCCAGCTCACCGACTTTGAACACTGAAGCTTTCTTT. As protein: CASSPTLNTEAFF.

The rearrangement joins TRBV24-1 to TRBJ1-1, with D perhaps TRBD1 (5 bases). Germline CDR1 reads KGHDR; CDR2 reads SFDVKD. This CDR3 comprises 12 residues. V gave up 7 bases and J gave up 7 bases, with 12 bases separating them. CDR3 residues: CATRSDSGEAFF. The DNA of the CDR3 is TGTGCCACCAGGTCCGACAGTGGTGAAGCTTTCTTT.

A remark on this clone: The CDR3 carries no conserved terminal phenylalanine or tryptophan, so it likely arises from a read error. The DNA is left out, because the CDR3 cannot be placed on it with certainty; the CDR3 is given as TCRdb lists it. V usage is TRBV7-9 and J usage is TRBJ1-1. The germline V gene has CDR1 SEHNR and CDR2 FQNEAQ (reference sequence). The CDR3 is 15 residues long, ends included. The CDR3: CASSFGERGFLPLVL.